These 32 T cell receptor beta chains share one sample of origin, sequenced in a study of control samples from healthy donors and cancer patients. Some clones are missing from TCRdb's copy, which holds only in-frame ones; the method was immunoSEQ multiplex PCR. The sample lists about 120,000 clones; 80% to 95% were seen once. Sequencing was done on a sample of blood. All receptors come from a woman in her late teens or twenties in good health.

The chain joins TRBV7-2 to TRBJ2-7; no clear D. Germline V gene lookup returns CDR1 SGHTA and CDR2 FQGNSA. Trimming took off 2 bases at V and 0 bases at J, with 5 bases between the two ends. The length of the CDR3 is 13 residues. CDR3 nucleotide sequence: TGTGCCAGCAGCTTATCAGGCTCCTACGAGCAGTACTTC. Protein sequence: CASSLSGSYEQYF.

The gene calls are TRBV7-9 and TRBJ2-2, with TRBD1 matching over 8 bases. Germline CDR1 reads SEHNR; CDR2 reads FQNEAQ (reference sequence). The CDR3 runs to 16 residues. After removal of 2 bases from V and 3 bases from J, the junction contained 5 bases not matched to a gene. CDR3 nucleotide sequence: TGTGCCAGCAGCTTACAATCCAGGGGGCACACCGGGGAGCTGTTTTTT. As protein: CASSLQSRGHTGELFF.

The CDR3 region is CATSARPRDTQYF. DNA for the CDR3: TGTGCCACCAGCGCCCGACCCAGAGATACGCAGTATTTT. V usage is TRBV15 and J usage is TRBJ2-3, with D hard to call. From germline, CDR1 is LNHNV and CDR2 YYDKDF (reference sequence). V lost 5 bases, J lost 5 bases, and 11 bases lay in between. The CDR3 spans 13 residues.

The chain employs TRBV10-2 and TRBJ2-5; 10 nucleotides agree with TRBD2. Germline CDR1 WSHSY, CDR2 SAAADI. J gave up 5 bases and V 6 bases, and 6 bases lay outside the gene matches. The CDR3 has 14 amino acids. CDR3: CASRLAGERETQYF. The CDR3 region has the DNA TGCGCCAGCAGGCTAGCGGGGGAACGGGAGACCCAGTACTTC.

This chain connects TRBV5-1 to TRBJ1-3; TRBD1 might be the D (6 bases). The CDR3 is 15 amino acids. Germline-derived CDR1 and CDR2 are SGHRS and YFSETQ. Trimming cost V 5 bases and J 0 bases, with 12 bases left between them. In nucleotides, the CDR3 is TGCGCCAGCAGGGGGACAACTACCTCTGGAAACACCATATATTTT. Its translation is CASRGTTTSGNTIYF.

This chain connects TRBV7-2 to TRBJ1-1; D may be TRBD1 (5 bases). The CDR3 runs 16 residues. With 1 base removed from V and 5 bases from J, the gap between germline ends came to 17 bases. Germline values: CDR1 SGHTA, CDR2 FQGNSA. The CDR3 DNA sequence: TGTGCCAGCAGCTTAGATGCTGCGTTGGGGGGAACTGAAGCTTTCTTT. It codes for CASSLDAALGGTEAFF.

The rearrangement links TRBV12-3 or TRBV12-4 to TRBJ2-7; TRBD1 might be the D (6 bases). The CDR3 is 12 residues long. V lost 7 bases, J lost 1 base, and 8 bases lay in between. CDR3 in amino acids: CASKDRSYEQYF. In nucleotides, the CDR3 is TGTGCCAGCAAGGACAGATCCTACGAGCAGTACTTC.

The chain is built from TRBV13 and TRBJ1-2; perhaps TRBD1 as D (6 bases). The CDR3 totals 17 residues. The germline gives CDR1 PRHDT, CDR2 FYEKMQ (reference sequence). V lost 5 bases and J lost 2, with 21 bases in between. CDR3 in amino acids: CASSQGQAVRINYGYTF. The CDR3 DNA sequence: TGTGCCAGCAGCCAGGGGCAGGCTGTTCGTATCAACTATGGCTACACCTTC.

J is TRBJ2-7 and V is TRBV7-2, with D uncertain. The CDR3 runs to 16 residues. CDR1 SGHTA and CDR2 FQGNSA come from the germline V gene. The V and J ends lost 5 bases and 2 bases respectively, with 19 bases between them. Written as DNA, the CDR3 is TGTGCCAGCAGCCCAACGGAAGTCTCATCTCCCTACGAGCAGTACTTC. This codes for CASSPTEVSSPYEQYF.

J is TRBJ2-1 and V is TRBV20-1; 12 nucleotides align to TRBD2. The CDR3 is 18 amino acids. The germline CDR1 and CDR2 sequences are DFQATT and SNEGSKA (reference sequence). V shed 3 bases and J 4 bases; nucleotides not matched to a gene: 13. CDR3 amino acids: CSASRVTSGRDWYNEQFF. CDR3 nucleotide sequence: TGCAGTGCTAGTAGGGTGACTAGCGGGAGAGACTGGTACAATGAGCAGTTCTTC.

The V and J genes are TRBV9 and TRBJ2-1; D remains ambiguous. There are 14 residues in the CDR3. Trimming left V 0 bases short and J 5 bases short, with 9 bases between. Germline assignment: CDR1 SGDLS and CDR2 YYNGEE. As DNA, the CDR3 is TGTGCCAGCAGCGTAGCTGGGCAAAACAATGAGCAGTTCTTC. This encodes CASSVAGQNNEQFF. The full variable domain, completed using reference TRBV9 and TRBJ2-1, is DSGVTQTPKHLITATGQRVTLRCSPRSGDLSVYWYQQSLDQGLQFLIQYYNGEERAKGNILERFSAQQFPDLHSELNLSSLELGDSALYFCASSVAGQNNEQFFGPGTRLTVL.

V and J are TRBV5-8 and TRBJ2-7; D unresolved. Trimming took off 0 bases at V and 3 bases at J, with 7 bases between the two ends. The germline CDR1 and CDR2 sequences are SGHTS and YDEGEE. This CDR3 contains 13 residues. The CDR3 here is CASSLGRYYEQYF. In DNA, the CDR3 is TGTGCCAGCAGCTTGGGAAGATACTACGAGCAGTACTTC.

V gene TRBV7-9 combines with J gene TRBJ1-5; D is possibly TRBD1 (5 bases). V dropped 5 bases and J dropped 7 bases, with 18 bases sitting between them. Germline V gene lookup returns CDR1 SEHNR and CDR2 FQNEAQ (reference sequence). There are 15 residues in the CDR3. The CDR3 spells CASSGPGTSRQPQHF. The DNA for the CDR3 is TGTGCCAGCAGCGGCCCTGGGACCTCTAGGCAGCCCCAGCATTTT.

The genes are TRBV4-2 and TRBJ2-3, with TRBD1 as a possible D gene (6 bases). The CDR3 runs to 15 residues. V shed 6 bases and J shed 4 bases, with 17 bases lying between them. Looked up from germline, CDR1 is LGHNA and CDR2 is YNFKEQ. The CDR3, as DNA: TGTGCCAGCAGGAATCACAGGGATGACGCAGATACGCAGTATTTT. Translation gives CASRNHRDDADTQYF.

CDR3 protein: CASSPRAREGVTYEQYF. CDR3 DNA sequence: TGTGCCAGCAGCCCCAGAGCCCGGGAGGGAGTTACCTACGAGCAGTACTTC. The chain carries TRBV14 and TRBJ2-7; TRBD2 aligns across 8 bases. The trim removed 4 bases at V and 2 bases at J, leaving 13 bases unmatched. Germline CDR1 SGHDN, CDR2 FVKESK. There are 17 residues in the CDR3.

The chain employs TRBV7-2 and TRBJ2-4; D is ambiguous. The germline V gene encodes CDR1 SGHTA and CDR2 FQGNSA. The length of the CDR3 is 13 residues. The V gene lost 1 base and the J gene lost 5 bases, with 6 bases spanning the gap. CDR3 in amino acids: CASSLVVENIQYF. DNA for the CDR3: TGTGCCAGCAGCTTAGTGGTGGAAAACATTCAGTACTTC.

The chain uses TRBV5-5 and TRBJ1-1; no reliable D call. Trimming removed 2 bases from V and 4 bases from J, with 9 bases in between. The CDR3 contains 13 residues. Germline V lookup: CDR1 SGHKS, CDR2 YYEKEE (reference sequence). The CDR3 reads CASSLIGFTEAFF. As DNA, the CDR3 is TGTGCCAGCAGCTTAATTGGTTTCACTGAAGCTTTCTTT.

This clone was found once. This chain connects TRBV14 to TRBJ1-2; no firm D call. CDR3 length: 15 residues. Germline-derived CDR1 and CDR2 are SGHDN and FVKESK. With 0 bases removed from V and 6 bases from J, the gap between germline ends came to 14 bases. The CDR3 protein is CASSQERGGLDGYTF. The CDR3 region has the DNA TGTGCCAGCAGCCAAGAACGGGGAGGGTTGGATGGCTACACCTTC.

The chain combines TRBV28 with TRBJ1-2; D uncertain. CDR3 length: 14 amino acids. Trimming took off 5 bases at V and 5 bases at J, with 15 bases between the two ends. Germline V gene data show CDR1 as MDHEN and CDR2 as SYDVKM. CDR3 sequence: CASSLDGLGYGYTF. Here the CDR3 DNA reads TGTGCCAGCAGTCTCGACGGGTTAGGGTATGGCTACACCTTC.

V usage is TRBV28 and J usage is TRBJ2-7; D remains unclear. Trimming took 2 bases from V and 2 from J, leaving 10 bases between them. The CDR3 sequence is 14 residues long. The germline V gene encodes CDR1 MDHEN and CDR2 SYDVKM. CDR3 in DNA: TGTGCCAGCAGTTTAGGAGTCATCCCCTACGAGCAGTACTTC. Translation gives CASSLGVIPYEQYF. Complete variable domain (other parts from reference TRBV28 and TRBJ2-7): DVKVTQSSRYLVKRTGEKVFLECVQDMDHENMFWYRQDPGLGLRLIYFSYDVKMKEKGDIPEGYSVSREKKERFSLILESASTNQTSMYLCASSLGVIPYEQYFGPGTRLTVT.

The V call is TRBV4-3, the J call TRBJ1-5; TRBD1 matches 8 bases. CDR1 and CDR2 from the germline V gene are LGHNA and YSLEER. CDR3 size: 18 residues. After removal of 1 base from V and 1 base from J, the junction contained 9 bases not matched to a gene. CDR3 sequence: CASSQVPAGQGSNQPQHF. CDR3 nucleotide sequence: TGCGCCAGCAGCCAAGTGCCGGCAGGACAGGGCAGCAATCAGCCCCAGCATTTT.

This chain uses TRBV24-1 with TRBJ1-2; 7 positions match TRBD1. CDR3 length: 15 residues. CDR1 KGHDR and CDR2 SFDVKD come from the germline V gene. With V trimmed by 3 bases and J by 2 bases, 5 bases remained unmatched. The CDR3, as DNA: TGTGCCACCAGTGATGCCTCGACAGGGAACTATGGCTACACCTTC. Translating gives CATSDASTGNYGYTF.

V and J are TRBV9 and TRBJ2-3; TRBD2 matches 11 bases. Germline assignment: CDR1 SGDLS and CDR2 YYNGEE. CDR3 length: 17 residues. J was trimmed by 2 bases and V by 0 bases; bases with no gene match: 5. This CDR3 is CASSVGSGRALTDTQYF. Here the CDR3 DNA reads TGTGCCAGCAGCGTAGGTAGCGGGAGGGCTCTCACAGATACGCAGTATTTT.

The genes are TRBV3-1 (or the pseudogene TRBV3-2) and TRBJ2-7, with 9 bases aligning to TRBD2. V was clipped by 4 bases and J by 2 bases; unmatched bases: 3. The CDR3 totals 14 residues. Germline V gene data show CDR1 as LGHDT and CDR2 as YNNKEL (reference sequence). CDR3 DNA: TGTGCCAGCAGCCGGTGGACTAGCGCCTACGAGCAGTACTTC. Translating it yields CASSRWTSAYEQYF.

The CDR3 spells CASSSAPGDSYGYTF. CDR3 sequence (DNA): TGTGCCAGCAGTTCCGCCCCCGGGGACAGCTATGGCTACACCTTC. This chain connects TRBV6-5 to TRBJ1-2; 7 bases are shared with TRBD1. CDR3 length: 15 residues. With 4 bases clipped from V and 4 bases from J, the junction kept 9 bases outside the gene matches. Germline V CDR1 and CDR2: MNHEY, SVGAGI.

The chain uses TRBV30 and TRBJ1-1; 7 bases are shared with TRBD1. The CDR3 length is 17 residues. J lost 1 base, V lost 1 base, and 12 bases had no gene match. CDR1 and CDR2 from the germline V gene are GTSNPN and SVGIG (reference sequence). CDR3 region: CAWSAGPPGGWNTEAFF. The CDR3 DNA reads as TGTGCCTGGAGTGCTGGACCTCCAGGGGGTTGGAACACTGAAGCTTTCTTT.

V usage is TRBV9 and J usage is TRBJ2-7; 11 nucleotides match TRBD1. Trimming at V came to 4 bases and at J to 7 bases, leaving 10 bases not matched to a gene. This CDR3 has 15 residues. Germline-derived CDR1 and CDR2 are SGDLS and YYNGEE. The CDR3 loop is CASSPQGGTGGEQYF. The CDR3 DNA is TGTGCCAGCAGCCCCCAGGGCGGGACAGGGGGTGAGCAGTACTTC. Filled out from reference TRBV9 and TRBJ2-7, the complete variable domain reads DSGVTQTPKHLITATGQRVTLRCSPRSGDLSVYWYQQSLDQGLQFLIQYYNGEERAKGNILERFSAQQFPDLHSELNLSSLELGDSALYFCASSPQGGTGGEQYFGPGTRLTVT.

The rearrangement uses TRBV6-4 and TRBJ2-3; TRBD2 matches 8 bases. The CDR3 totals 17 residues. Germline CDR1 and CDR2: MRHNA and SNTAGT. J gave up 0 bases and V 0 bases, and 5 bases lay outside the gene matches. CDR3 residues: CASSDSGGGTSTDTQYF. The DNA for the CDR3 is TGTGCCAGCAGTGACTCTGGCGGGGGGACCAGCACAGATACGCAGTATTTT.

The chain recombines TRBV5-1 with TRBJ1-2; D might be TRBD1 (5 bases). V lost 2 bases, J lost 4 bases, and 9 bases lay in between. Germline V gene data show CDR1 as SGHRS and CDR2 as YFSETQ. The CDR3 is made up of 13 amino acids. The CDR3 is CASSFDSIYGYTF. CDR3 coding DNA: TGCGCCAGCAGCTTTGACAGTATCTATGGCTACACCTTC.

This clone was counted a few times. J is TRBJ1-6 and V is TRBV4-2; 7 bases match TRBD1. After removal of 0 bases from V and 4 bases from J, the junction contained 9 bases not matched to a gene. CDR3 length: 18 residues. The germline gives CDR1 LGHNA, CDR2 YNFKEQ. For the CDR3, the DNA is TGTGCCAGCAGCCAAGAGGTTTTAGGGGGCATGTATAATTCACCCCTCCACTTT. As protein: CASSQEVLGGMYNSPLHF.

The J gene is TRBJ2-4, the V gene TRBV20-1, with D unclear. CDR1 and CDR2 from the germline V gene are DFQATT and SNEGSKA (reference sequence). Trimming stripped 1 base from V and 4 bases from J, with 2 bases between. This CDR3 comprises 11 residues. CDR3 region: CSARAKNIQYF. Written as DNA, the CDR3 is TGCAGTGCTAGAGCAAAAAACATTCAGTACTTC.

The chain carries TRBV6-5 and TRBJ1-2, with TRBD1 identical over 7 bases. Germline CDR1 reads MNHEY; CDR2 reads SVGAGI. This CDR3 has 14 amino acids. V shed 0 bases and J 6 bases; nucleotides not matched to a gene: 4. The CDR3, as DNA: TGTGCCAGCAGTTACTCTGGGACAGTCCATGGCTACACCTTC. Translating it yields CASSYSGTVHGYTF.